Included here is one TCR beta chain sequence, with context. This clone's antigen is unknown. Per-nucleotide qualities are absent, and no much larger clonotype sits a single base away. Library construction relied on the immunoSEQ multiplex PCR assay. DNA from the cultured and isolated CD4+ T cells underwent TCR beta CDR3 sequencing. The authors' analysis ran thus. The analysis removed non-productive TCR sequences, trimmed reads to the CDR3 region, and retained only CDR3s that were 7 or more amino acids long. Antigen-specific clonotypes were identified with the MANAFEST web app by comparing expansion in peptide wells against reference cultures. For clones to be considered positive, expansion at FDR<0.05 versus reference and all other wells, an odds ratio above 5, and a frequency above 0.1% in two replicate wells were required. Cross-reactive clonotypes were defined as significantly expanded in SARS-CoV-2 spike wells and in at least one common cold coronavirus spike condition. Levenshtein distance calculated with the stringdist R package was used to assess CDR3 similarity, and unrooted trees were constructed with ape in R 3.6.1. TCRdb mirrors the immuneACCESS table, restricted to in-frame sequences. Some clones are absent from its copies; in checked studies, under half trace to an unresolved V gene, and the reason for the others is unknown. That table furnishes V, J and clone size, whereas the DNA furnished D and trimming. The sample contains 70,000 or so clones, roughly three quarters of them found a single time. The ten largest clonotypes hold roughly 2% of the sample.

This specimen belongs to a study of vaccination effects on CD4 cells after COVID-19 (dated by TCRdb to 2021 to 2024). Study-level background: The ViraFEST assay stimulated PBMC with viral peptide pools and then used TCR sequencing to identify antigen-specific CD4+ T cell clonotypes by expansion. Participants received two doses of either the BNT162b2 or the mRNA-1273 mRNA SARS-CoV-2 vaccine. About 1.8 million PBMC per well were cultured with 9 to 10 ug/ml peptides in IMDM containing approximately 4.7% human AB serum, about 9.7 IU/ml IL-2 and gentamicin. SARS-CoV-2 spike-specific CD4+ TCR repertoires were compared before and after mRNA vaccination in COVID-19 convalescent patients and in infection-naive vaccine recipients. Altogether, some 10 COVID-19 convalescent patients and a few SARS-CoV-2-naive healthy vaccine recipients made up the full study. Cultures from other donors in the study were sequenced with the Oncomine TCR Beta short-read assay on an Illumina iSeq 100.

After less than 13 days of culture, CD4+ T cells were isolated with the EasySep CD4+ T cell isolation kit. Negative nucleocapsid antibody results before and after vaccination confirmed that the healthy vaccine recipients had no prior SARS-CoV-2 infection. Half of the culture medium was replaced with fresh IL-2-containing medium on days 3 and 7. Unless noted otherwise, every peptide stimulation condition was grown in triplicate wells. Using Ficoll-Paque Plus gradient centrifugation, PBMC were separated from whole blood and then either used fresh or cryopreserved at -140C. The QIAamp micro DNA kit was used to extract genomic DNA from the cultured CD4+ T cells. Including the terminal cysteine and phenylalanine, the CDR3 comprises 14 residues. Left in the record is the CDR3 DNA by itself, 42 bases read in frame from the first base. The germline V gene (reference sequence) specifies MNHNY as CDR1 and SVGAGI as CDR2. V is pared back by 6 bases and J by 0 bases, with 10 bases lying between the germline termini.

Summary of the overall study and its limitations: In healthy vaccine recipients, vaccine-induced clones were almost all SARS-CoV-2 mono-reactive, with only 1 of 255 being cross-reactive with common cold coronaviruses. Clones induced by infection and clones induced by vaccination both contracted markedly at late timepoints after vaccination, which fits with T cell responses waning over time. Only a small number of convalescent patients were included, and no early post-infection timepoints were available, which limited the study.

Sequencing used CD4+ T cells from PBMCs cultured without peptide, obtained before COVID-19 vaccination. This TCR was sampled from a human donor who received a COVID-19 vaccine. The sequence is built from TRBV6-6 and TRBJ2-3, with no confident D gene call. The CDR3 region has the sequence CASRALGSTDTQYF. At the DNA level, the sequence is TGTGCCAGCAGGGCCTTAGGGAGCACAGATACGCAGTATTTT.